The present TCR beta chain was sequenced within a study of cytomegalovirus exposure and HLA in healthy donors. Study-level information: The 90 to 150 validation repertoires used the same platform as the 650 to 750 first-cohort repertoires, a later analysis reported. Study results and limitations: Under in vitro conditions, a few CMV-associated chains were confirmed as specific for CMV antigens. For cytomegalovirus status, the classifier reportedly gave diagnoses with high specificity and sensitivity.

Produced via immunoSEQ multiplex PCR; TCRdb's table is partial and in-frame only. The data hold about 110,000 clones, with about 88% observed a single time. The donors were part of the roughly 130-subject validation cohort, which stood apart from the roughly 700-subject first cohort. This clone has more than one count but fewer than ten. The antigen is unknown. The sequenced material came from PBMCs. The receptor comes from a woman aged 18 to 35 in good health and CMV-seropositive.

The CDR3 region is CASSLRSHLGSGYTF. For the CDR3, the DNA is TGTGCCAGCAGTTTAAGGTCCCACTTAGGGAGTGGCTACACCTTC. The chain has TRBV28 and TRBJ1-2; D unclear. Trimming pared 2 bases from V and 7 bases from J, leaving 17 bases between. The CDR3 sequence is 15 residues long. Germline assignment: CDR1 MDHEN and CDR2 SYDVKM.